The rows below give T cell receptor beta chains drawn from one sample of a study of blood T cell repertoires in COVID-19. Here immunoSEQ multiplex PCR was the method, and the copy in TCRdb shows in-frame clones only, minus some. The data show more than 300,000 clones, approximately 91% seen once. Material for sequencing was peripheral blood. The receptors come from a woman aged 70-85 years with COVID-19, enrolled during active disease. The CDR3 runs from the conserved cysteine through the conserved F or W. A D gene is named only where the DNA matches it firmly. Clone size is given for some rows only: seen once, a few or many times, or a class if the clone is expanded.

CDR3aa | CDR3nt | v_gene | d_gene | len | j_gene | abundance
CSVGETGSNSNQPQHF | TGCAGCGTTGGGGAGACAGGGAGCAATAGCAATCAGCCCCAGCATTTT | TRBV29-1 | TRBD1 | 16 | TRBJ1-5 | -
CAISGTDYGYTF | TGTGCCATCAGCGGGACAGACTATGGCTACACCTTC | TRBV10-3 | TRBD1 | 12 | TRBJ1-2 | once
CASSDVTVGNQPQHF | TGTGCCAGCAGCGACGTCACAGTGGGTAATCAGCCCCAGCATTTT | TRBV2 | - | 15 | TRBJ1-5 | -
CASSQRDRGSPLHF | TGTGCCAGCAGCCAAAGGGACAGGGGGTCACCCCTCCACTTT | TRBV3-1/TRBV3-2 | TRBD1 | 14 | TRBJ1-6 | -
CASIEAGGPVGTQYF | TGCGCCAGCATCGAAGCGGGGGGGCCTGTCGGTACGCAGTATTTT | TRBV5-1 | TRBD2 | 15 | TRBJ2-3 | -
CASSPPSDSLYGYTF | TGCGCCAGCAGCCCCCCCTCGGACAGCCTCTATGGCTACACCTTC | TRBV5-1 | - | 15 | TRBJ1-2 | -
CASSELATGELFF | TGTGCCAGCAGTGAATTGGCCACCGGGGAGCTGTTTTTT | TRBV6-4 | - | 13 | TRBJ2-2 | -
CATSGGQGFHEQYF | TGTGCCACCAGCGGGGGACAGGGTTTCCACGAGCAGTACTTC | TRBV15 | TRBD1 | 14 | TRBJ2-7 | -
CASSHATETSNQPQHF | TGTGCCAGCAGCCACGCGACAGAAACTTCCAATCAGCCCCAGCATTTT | TRBV5-8 | - | 16 | TRBJ1-5 | -
CASSQDVDRFTEAFF | TGTGCCAGCAGCCAAGATGTGGACAGGTTCACTGAAGCTTTCTTT | TRBV3-1/TRBV3-2 | TRBD1 | 15 | TRBJ1-1 | few
CASSLRDGTEAFF | TGTGCCAGCAGCTTACGCGATGGCACTGAAGCTTTCTTT | TRBV7-8 | - | 13 | TRBJ1-1 | -
CASTSDGSSNSPLHF | TGTGCCAGCACCAGCGATGGGTCGTCGAATTCACCCCTCCACTTT | TRBV19 | - | 15 | TRBJ1-6 | once
CASSSQGDSPLHF | TGTGCCAGCAGCTCTCAGGGGGATTCACCCCTCCACTTT | TRBV7-2 | TRBD1 | 13 | TRBJ1-6 | -
CASSPVQGRAFF | TGTGCCAGCAGTCCTGTACAGGGGAGGGCTTTCTTT | TRBV6-5 | TRBD1 | 12 | TRBJ1-1 | -
CASSTKRDSYNSPLHF | TGTGCCAGCAGCACAAAAAGGGACAGTTATAATTCACCCCTCCACTTT | TRBV5-4 | TRBD1 | 16 | TRBJ1-6 | -
CASSLASVGGFSGNTIYF | TGTGCCAGCAGCTTAGCTTCGGTTGGGGGCTTCTCTGGAAACACCATATATTTT | TRBV7-2 | - | 18 | TRBJ1-3 | -
CASSQEGGVGEKLFF | TGCGCCAGCAGCCAAGAAGGGGGCGTTGGTGAAAAACTGTTTTTT | TRBV4-1 | TRBD1 | 15 | TRBJ1-4 | -
CASSGQRGMTSSYNEQFF | TGTGCCAGCAGTGGCCAGCGGGGGATGACTAGCTCCTACAATGAGCAGTTCTTC | TRBV2 | TRBD2 | 18 | TRBJ2-1 | -
CASSPLGTGVHNSPLHF | TGTGCCAGCAGCCCCCTAGGGACAGGGGTCCATAATTCACCCCTCCACTTT | TRBV7-2 | TRBD1 | 17 | TRBJ1-6 | -
CASRTVVYGYTF | TGTGCCAGCAGAACAGTAGTATATGGCTACACCTTC | TRBV2 | - | 12 | TRBJ1-2 | -
CASSIGASGGGQETQYF | TGTGCCAGTAGTATAGGTGCTAGCGGGGGTGGCCAAGAGACCCAGTACTTC | TRBV19 | TRBD2 | 17 | TRBJ2-5 | -
CATSLTGPDEKLFF | TGTGCCACCAGCCTTACAGGGCCAGATGAAAAACTGTTTTTT | TRBV24-1 | - | 14 | TRBJ1-4 | -
CASSLSGTGGSGANVLTF | TGCGCCAGCAGCCTGTCCGGGACAGGGGGTTCTGGGGCCAACGTCCTGACTTTC | TRBV5-1 | TRBD1 | 18 | TRBJ2-6 | -
CASSLGLIEANYGYTF | TGTGCCAGCAGCTTAGGCTTGATAGAAGCTAACTATGGCTACACCTTC | TRBV11-2 | - | 16 | TRBJ1-2 | -
CASSGGVRSKAFF | TGTGCCAGCAGCGGCGGGGTACGTTCCAAAGCTTTCTTT | TRBV5-6 | - | 13 | TRBJ1-1 | -
CASSLFTDTQYF | TGTGCCAGCAGCCTCTTCACAGATACGCAGTATTTT | TRBV5-6 | - | 12 | TRBJ2-3 | -
CASSPSGETQYF | TGCGCCAGCAGCCCCTCAGGGGAGACCCAGTACTTC | TRBV5-1 | - | 12 | TRBJ2-5 | -
CASSLPAGAAYEQYF | TGTGCCAGCAGCTTACCGGCGGGGGCCGCCTACGAGCAGTACTTC | TRBV7-2 | - | 15 | TRBJ2-7 | -
CASNRPDRGRDEKLFF | TGTGCCAGCAATCGCCCTGACAGGGGCAGAGATGAAAAACTGTTTTTT | TRBV28 | TRBD1 | 16 | TRBJ1-4 | -
CASSRGSIETPLHF | TGTGCCAGCAGCCGGGGGTCCATTGAGACACCCCTCCACTTT | TRBV5-6 | - | 14 | TRBJ1-6 | -
CASSLVGTTLDTQYF | TGTGCCAGCAGCTTAGTCGGGACTACCCTGGATACGCAGTATTTT | TRBV7-6 | TRBD2 | 15 | TRBJ2-3 | -
CASSLGWGQEQYF | TGCGCCAGCAGCTTGGGATGGGGGCAAGAGCAGTACTTC | TRBV5-1 | - | 13 | TRBJ2-7 | -
CASSLLDSGSTEAFF | TGTGCCAGCAGCTTATTAGACAGCGGGAGCACTGAAGCTTTCTTT | TRBV7-9 | - | 15 | TRBJ1-1 | -
CASSSTGTSGYEQYF | TGTGCCAGCAGCTCAACCGGGACTAGCGGATACGAGCAGTACTTC | TRBV7-8 | TRBD2 | 15 | TRBJ2-7 | few
CASTLREGAEAFF | TGTGCCAGCACACTCCGGGAGGGGGCTGAAGCTTTCTTT | TRBV12-3/TRBV12-4 | - | 13 | TRBJ1-1 | -
CASSLRDTPWETQYF | TGTGCCAGCAGCTTAAGAGACACTCCCTGGGAGACCCAGTACTTC | TRBV7-2 | - | 15 | TRBJ2-5 | -
CASSYSTGGRQYF | TGTGCCAGCAGTTACTCGACAGGGGGCCGGCAGTACTTC | TRBV6-5 | TRBD1 | 13 | TRBJ2-7 | -
CASTRLGGRTDTQYF | TGTGCCAGCACCCGGCTGGGGGGTCGGACAGATACGCAGTATTTT | TRBV28 | - | 15 | TRBJ2-3 | -
CASSFLDSGETQYF | TGTGCCAGCAGCTTCCTAGATAGTGGGGAGACCCAGTACTTC | TRBV5-6 | - | 14 | TRBJ2-5 | -
CASSFSQGTSPLHF | TGTGCCAGCAGCTTCTCACAGGGTACCTCACCCCTCCACTTT | TRBV7-9 | - | 14 | TRBJ1-6 | -
CASSQDAAGQGYTF | TGTGCCAGCAGCCAAGATGCGGCAGGGCAGGGCTACACCTTC | TRBV4-2 | - | 14 | TRBJ1-2 | -
CASSITSGDGETQYF | TGTGCCAGCAGCATCACTAGCGGGGATGGAGAGACCCAGTACTTC | TRBV7-2 | TRBD2 | 15 | TRBJ2-5 | -
CASSETSTGSGNTIYF | TGTGCCAGCAGCGAGACCTCGACAGGGAGCGGAAACACCATATATTTT | TRBV7-2 | TRBD1 | 16 | TRBJ1-3 | -
CASSIGDREGMNTEAFF | TGTGCCAGTAGTATAGGGGACAGGGAGGGAATGAACACTGAAGCTTTCTTT | TRBV19 | TRBD1 | 17 | TRBJ1-1 | -
CASSQEGGTGNYGYTF | TGTGCCAGCAGCCAAGAAGGAGGGACAGGAAACTATGGCTACACCTTC | TRBV3-1/TRBV3-2 | TRBD1 | 16 | TRBJ1-2 | -
CASSLRASGGPDTDTQYF | TGTGCCAGCAGCTTAAGGGCTAGCGGGGGCCCCGACACAGATACGCAGTATTTT | TRBV9 | TRBD2 | 18 | TRBJ2-3 | -